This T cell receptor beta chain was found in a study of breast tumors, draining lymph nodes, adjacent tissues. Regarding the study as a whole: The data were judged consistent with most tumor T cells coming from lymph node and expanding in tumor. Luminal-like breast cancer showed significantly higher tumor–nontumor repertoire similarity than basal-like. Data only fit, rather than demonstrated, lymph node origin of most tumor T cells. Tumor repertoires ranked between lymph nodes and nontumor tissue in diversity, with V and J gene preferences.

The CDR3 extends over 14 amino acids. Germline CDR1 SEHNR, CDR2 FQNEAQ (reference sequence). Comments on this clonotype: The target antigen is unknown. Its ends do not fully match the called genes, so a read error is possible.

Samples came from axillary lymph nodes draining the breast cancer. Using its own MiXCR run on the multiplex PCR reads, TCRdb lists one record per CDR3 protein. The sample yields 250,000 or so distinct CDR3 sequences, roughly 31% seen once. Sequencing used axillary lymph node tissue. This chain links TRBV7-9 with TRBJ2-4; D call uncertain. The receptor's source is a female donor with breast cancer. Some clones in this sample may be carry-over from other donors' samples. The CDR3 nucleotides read TGTGCCAGCAGCTTAGGTGGTGCCAGAAACATTCAGTACTTC. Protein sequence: CASSLGGARNIQYF. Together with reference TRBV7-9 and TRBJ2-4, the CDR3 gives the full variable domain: DTGVSQNPRHKITKRGQNVTFRCDPISEHNRLYWYRQTLGQGPEFLTYFQNEAQLEKSRLLSDRFSAERPKGSFSTLEIQRTEQGDSAMYLCASSLGGARNIQYFGAGTRLSVL.